Below, one TCR beta chain is given with its context. No antigen is known for it. Base qualities are not recorded, but no much larger clone differs from it by a single base. The method was the immunoSEQ multiplex PCR assay. A mixture of 60 forward primers for TCR Vbeta segments and 13 reverse primers for TCR Jbeta segments was used in the multiplex PCR. A multiplex PCR assay on genomic DNA amplified the CDR3 region of rearranged TCR beta genes. Amplified TCR beta libraries were sequenced as 87-base-pair reads on the Illumina HiSeq System. On the study's bioinformatics: Across the roughly 700 repertoires, a later analysis counted around 80 million unique TCR beta chains, 8.5 million to 12 million of which were shared by at least two donors. Raw reads were error-corrected and collapsed into unique sequences by a nearest-neighbor algorithm in which closely related sequences were merged to remove PCR and sequencing errors. CDR3 sequences were aligned to IMGT reference sequences to assign V, D and J gene segments. Each retained sequence needed at least a six-nucleotide match to both a V gene segment and a J gene segment. A rearrangement was called productive if the CDR3 had no stop codons and remained in frame with V and J, and every other rearrangement was called non-productive. Following IMGT convention, CDR3 was defined as the stretch from the second conserved V-encoded cysteine to the conserved J-encoded phenylalanine. The earlier analysis of 450 to 750 of the donors excluded any sequence lacking an unambiguous match to a single V gene segment. An earlier analysis of about 600 of the donors called V segments functional above 56.7% productive rearrangements and segregating when the between-donor standard deviation exceeded 5%. A statistical classification framework was built to diagnose cytomegalovirus status from the catalog of TCR beta chain sequences. A later analysis assigned V and J genes by comparing TCR nucleotide sequences with IMGT/GENE-DB human TR gene sequences. Using the TCRdist pipeline, a later analysis assigned CDR3 sequences along with most-parsimonious VDJ recombination scenarios. In a later analysis, every TCR beta chain was defined by the combination of its CDR3 amino acid sequence and its V-gene family, and reads without a unique V-gene family were dropped. To address suspected cross-contamination and a sequencing artifact, a later analysis removed roughly 580 highly shared, low-generation-probability nucleotide sequences. In a later analysis, a clonal expansion index was calculated for each public chain from normalized within-repertoire ranks of inferred template counts. In a later analysis, generation probabilities were computed using a VDJ recombination model fitted to out-of-frame rearrangements, and the results were checked against IGoR. Hypergeometric tests were used in a later analysis to score TCR-TCR, TCR-HLA and TCR-CMV co-occurrence, with a repertoire-size bias correction applied to the TCR pairs. A later analysis estimated false discovery rates by permuting HLA or CMV assignments 20 times. In a later analysis, co-occurring TCRs were grouped with DBSCAN, and TCRdist sequence similarity was added when clustering was performed within HLA-allele-positive subsets. For co-occurrence clustering, repertoires with fewer than 30,000 or more than 120,000 public chains were excluded, along with four or five repertoires with anomalous nucleotide sharing. The table was pulled from immuneACCESS by TCRdb, which kept in-frame rearrangements only. Such tables lose some clones; where checked, under half of the loss comes from unresolved V genes, and the rest has no known cause. V and J calls and clone size come straight from that table; D and trimming were deduced from the DNA. The sample table shows roughly 100,000 clones, and around 86% are seen once. In total, the top ten clones hold 6% to 8% of the sample.

Including the terminal cysteine and phenylalanine, the CDR3 comprises 17 residues. Just CDR3 DNA is preserved here, 51 bases in frame from base 1. At the junction V is shortened by 3 bases and J by 2 bases; bases outside the gene matches: 10. CDR1 SGHVS and CDR2 FQNEAQ were looked up in the germline V gene. The source of the sample is a study of cytomegalovirus exposure and HLA in healthy donors (TCRdb year 2017). Study-level background: According to an earlier analysis of a few hundred of the donors, 200 million or so T cells yielded roughly 100 million unique TCR beta sequences and about 300 Gb of sequence data. The number of typed donors differed by locus: roughly 629-640 for A, B, C, DRB1 and DQB1; 500 to 550 for DQA1; approximately 610 for DPA1; and roughly 450 for DPB1. Rather than drawing on any new phenotypic data, the later analysis identified candidate immune exposures from TCR beta sequences and the way those sequences occurred across donors. Among the roughly 400 genotyped donors, approximately 76% belonged to the genetic ancestry cluster associated with self-reported Caucasian donors. Class I and class II HLA loci were covered by the typing at four-digit resolution. Every repertoire in the discovery cohort had been generated on one and the same sequencing platform. Using immunosequencing, the study profiled T cell repertoires from about 620 subjects and related those repertoires to cytomegalovirus serostatus. Donor age, sex, ethnicity and CMV serostatus were compiled together with the repertoire data. Among around 400 genotyped donors of the cohort, an average of roughly 240,000 unique TCR beta nucleotide sequences were sequenced per donor, 15% to 20% of them non-productive. To predict cytomegalovirus infection status, the study brought together high-throughput TCR immunosequencing, statistical association of individual TCRs with disease status, and machine learning. The study aimed to test whether cataloging public T cell receptors could reveal signatures of past pathogen exposure. An earlier analysis of around 540 of the donors applied high-throughput TCR beta sequencing to assess whether each TCR beta V gene segment acted as functional or pseudogenic. An early release covering roughly 640 HLA-typed donors comprised about 300 gigabases of sequencing data and around 80 million unique TCR sequences. A later genetic analysis took genome-wide SNP genotypes for about 55% of the 666 donors and used that subset as a discovery cohort. In a later analysis, previously published TCR beta repertoires from about 640 donors were re-analyzed and high-resolution HLA genotyping was added so that TCR occurrence patterns could be studied. Along with the roughly 710-subject first cohort, a separate validation cohort of over a hundred different subjects was used. Because of strong linkage in the cohort, roughly 5 DR-DQ haplotypes were treated as single units for association and clustering. What the research found in general, with its limitations: The study gave a list of some 150 TCR beta chains associated with cytomegalovirus. In both the original and validation cohorts, the classifier was reported to diagnose cytomegalovirus status with high specificity and sensitivity. A cluster of highly shared sequence variants was judged likely to represent a technical artifact of the sequencing pipeline. According to a later analysis, parvovirus B19, influenza, CMV and Epstein-Barr virus appeared linked to several top co-occurrence clusters. In a later analysis, about 16,000 TCR beta sequences were associated with specific HLA alleles at a false discovery rate of 0.05. Correlated functional status among segregating V segments might reflect linkage disequilibrium, but an unknown experimental factor could not be ruled out. The authors suggested that the approach could potentially be generalized to other disease states and immunological phenotypes. Because some donors lacked HLA typing at each locus, the association tests relied only on the typed subset. A later genetic analysis reported fewer N-insertions in productive TCRs among donors in an Asian-associated ancestry cluster than the approximately 700-donor mean. Most TCR sequences were seen in very few donors, while some public TCRs were found in many individuals. Assigning TCR associations to individual alleles was difficult when HLA alleles, especially DR and DQ, strongly co-occurred. A later analysis found that TCR association rates varied across HLA loci, with DRB1 alleles showing the most associated TCRs and HLA-C alleles the fewest. Sequencing depth was assumed to be roughly uniform across donors in the presence/absence analyses, though that assumption may not hold. In a later analysis, HLA-associated TCR beta chains showed more clonal expansion and lower generation probabilities than non-associated chains that were equally common. Most CMV-associated TCR beta chains appeared to be HLA-restricted in a later analysis, and the HLA associations seemed to be driven largely by CMV exposure. CMV serostatus was the only immune exposure information available for the cohort. Because counts were too low, around 17 rarely observed V segments, including chromosome 9 orphons, were left out of the earlier analysis of 587 of the donors. The 87-base-pair reads could not distinguish some IMGT-functional V segments, including TRBV6-2 and TRBV6-3, so those segments were excluded. An earlier analysis of approximately 600 of the donors showed that most TCR beta V segments appeared in productive rearrangements either about 87% or about 30% of the time, which broadly matched IMGT annotations. In vitro tests confirmed that a few of the cytomegalovirus-associated TCR beta chains recognize cytomegalovirus antigens. This cohort had only TCR beta chains sequenced, and the lack of alpha or paired-chain data limited which features could be detected. A further reported finding was that TCR beta sequences accurately predicted the HLA-A and HLA-B alleles for most subjects in the first cohort. In a later genetic analysis, a missense DCLRE1C variant was associated with V-gene and J-gene trimming of TCR beta chains, and the association was replicated in an independent cohort.

The cohort consisted of some 670 healthy bone marrow donors. All cohort members were sampled while nominally healthy, although unrecorded immune exposures were likely present. The donor tested CMV seropositive and was one of the 289 seropositive cohort members. A peripheral blood sample was provided by each donor, and peripheral blood mononuclear cells were used for TCR beta sequencing. Genomic DNA was extracted from the blood cell samples with the Qiagen DNeasy Blood Extraction Kit. Material: PBMCs. The rearrangement joined TRBV7-8 to TRBJ2-3; TRBD2 lines up with 8 middle nucleotides. The TCR originated in a young man in good health and CMV-seropositive. The DNA is TGTGCCAGCAGCTTCAGACCGACCGGGGGGGTCACAGATACGCAGTATTTT. It codes for CASSFRPTGGVTDTQYF. Where the CDR3 stops, the reference TRBV7-8 and TRBJ2-3 genes take over; the full variable domain is GAGVSQSPRYKVAKRGQDVALRCDPISGHVSLFWYQQALGQGPEFLTYFQNEAQLDKSGLPSDRFFAERPEGSVSTLKIQRTQQEDSAVYLCASSFRPTGGVTDTQYFGPGTRLTVL.